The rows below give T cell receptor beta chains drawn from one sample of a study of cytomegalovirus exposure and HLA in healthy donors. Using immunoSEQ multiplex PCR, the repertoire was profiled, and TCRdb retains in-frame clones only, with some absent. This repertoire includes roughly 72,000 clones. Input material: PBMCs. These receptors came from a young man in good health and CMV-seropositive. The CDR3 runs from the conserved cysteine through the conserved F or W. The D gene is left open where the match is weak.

TGTGCCAGCTCACCCGACAGGATTCAAGGAGATACGCAGTATTTT	CASSPDRIQGDTQYF	TRBV18	.	TRBJ2-3
TGTGCCAGCAGCCCTATGGGACTGTTGTCCGAGCAGTACTTC	CASSPMGLLSEQYF	TRBV7-6	.	TRBJ2-7
TGCGCCAGCAGGGCCGGGACTAGCGAGGGAGATACGCAGTATTTT	CASRAGTSEGDTQYF	TRBV5-1	TRBD2	TRBJ2-3
TGTGCCAGCAGCCTAGATCGACAGGGTAGGTGGGACACTGAAGCTTTCTTT	CASSLDRQGRWDTEAFF	TRBV11-1	TRBD1	TRBJ1-1
TGTGCCAGCAGCTTGGGACAACAAGAGACCCAGTACTTC	CASSLGQQETQYF	TRBV5-4	.	TRBJ2-5
TGTGCCAGCAGGGGGGGACCGGGTGGCAATCAGCCCCAGCATTTT	CASRGGPGGNQPQHF	TRBV27	.	TRBJ1-5
TGTGCCAGCACCCTCGGACTAGCGGGGCGCCAAGAGACCCAGTACTTC	CASTLGLAGRQETQYF	TRBV28	TRBD2	TRBJ2-5
TGTGCCAGCAGCTTAGCGCGAAGGGAGCAGCCCCAGCATTTT	CASSLARREQPQHF	TRBV7-8	.	TRBJ1-5
TGTGCCAGCAGCCATGGGACAGGAGGGGGCCCCTATGGCTACACCTTC	CASSHGTGGGPYGYTF	TRBV14	TRBD1	TRBJ1-2
TGTGCCAGCAGTTACTCCGCGAACAGGTTGGGATCACCCCTCCACTTT	CASSYSANRLGSPLHF	TRBV6-5	.	TRBJ1-6
TGCGCCAGCAGCCTTTGGACAGGGAGGGTTTCTAACTATGGCTACACCTTC	CASSLWTGRVSNYGYTF	TRBV4-1	TRBD1	TRBJ1-2
TGCGCCAGCAGCTTGGATGCGCCCTCCTACCAAGAGACCCAGTACTTC	CASSLDAPSYQETQYF	TRBV5-1	.	TRBJ2-5
TGTGCCAGCAGCTTATATAGCGGGGGGAGCTACGAGCAGTACTTC	CASSLYSGGSYEQYF	TRBV7-6	TRBD2	TRBJ2-7
TGTGCCAGTAGCAATACAGGGGACACTGAAGCTTTCTTT	CASSNTGDTEAFF	TRBV19	TRBD1	TRBJ1-1
TGTGCCAGCAGCCCCCAGGGTGACAGGAGCTCCTACAATGAGCAGTTCTTC	CASSPQGDRSSYNEQFF	TRBV9	.	TRBJ2-1
TGTGCCACCAGCAGAGTCCCTGACAGCTATGGCTACACCTTC	CATSRVPDSYGYTF	TRBV15	.	TRBJ1-2
TGTGCCAGCAGCTCGGTGCCATCAAGCTCTGGAAACACCATATATTTT	CASSSVPSSSGNTIYF	TRBV11-2	.	TRBJ1-3
TGTGCCAGCAGCTCCTTCAGGGGGCCTAGTACGCAGTATTTT	CASSSFRGPSTQYF	TRBV7-2	TRBD1	TRBJ2-3
TGTGCCAGCAGCTTAGCGGGGGCGCGGGGCTACACCTTC	CASSLAGARGYTF	TRBV7-8	.	TRBJ1-2
TGTGCCAGCAGTGAAAGGTGGTTAGGGGCCCTGAGCCCGAGCTCCTACAATGAGCAGTTCTTC	CASSERWLGALSPSSYNEQFF	TRBV6-1	.	TRBJ2-1
TGTGCCAGCAGGGGTCAGACAGGAACCAAAAACATTCAGTACTTC	CASRGQTGTKNIQYF	TRBV2	.	TRBJ2-4
TGTGCCAGCAGCTTGGGCCAGGGGGATCAGCCCCAGCATTTT	CASSLGQGDQPQHF	TRBV7-9	TRBD1	TRBJ1-5
TGTGCCAGCAGTGAATCAGGGGGCAAGTCCTACGAGCAGTACTTC	CASSESGGKSYEQYF	TRBV25-1	TRBD1	TRBJ2-7
TGCAGCGTTGAAAGGAGACAGCTTAACTATGGCTACACCTTC	CSVERRQLNYGYTF	TRBV29-1	.	TRBJ1-2
TGCGCCAGCAGCTTGGCCGGGACAGGGAATTCACCCCTCCACTTT	CASSLAGTGNSPLHF	TRBV5-1	TRBD1	TRBJ1-6
TGTGCCCCCAGTGGGGTACGCTCAGGGGCGCAGGGCAATCAGCCCCAGCATTTT	CAPSGVRSGAQGNQPQHF	TRBV30	.	TRBJ1-5
TGTGCCAGCATCAGGGGACAGGGGGGAAGTCAGCCCCAGCATTTT	CASIRGQGGSQPQHF	TRBV28	TRBD1	TRBJ1-5
TGTGCCAGCAGTTTATGGGGCAGAGGCACTGAAGCTTTCTTT	CASSLWGRGTEAFF	TRBV27	.	TRBJ1-1
TGCAGTGCTAGTAGGGGTGAAAAACTGTTTTTT	CSASRGEKLFF	TRBV20-1	.	TRBJ1-4
TGCGCCAGCAGCCTGGAGACCCCATTTGGGGCCAACGTCCTGACTTTC	CASSLETPFGANVLTF	TRBV4-1	.	TRBJ2-6
TGTGCCAGCATCAAATCTAGCGTTGGAGAGACCCAGTACTTC	CASIKSSVGETQYF	TRBV2	.	TRBJ2-5
TGTGCCAGCCGGGATGGACAGAACGACGCTGAAGCTTTCTTT	CASRDGQNDAEAFF	TRBV2	.	TRBJ1-1
TGCAGCGTTGAAACAAATGGCTATGGCTACACCTTC	CSVETNGYGYTF	TRBV29-1	.	TRBJ1-2
TGTGCCAGCAGCCTTAACAGGGATCAGCCCCAGCATTTT	CASSLNRDQPQHF	TRBV28	.	TRBJ1-5
TGCGCCAGCAGCCCCCCGAGACTAGCGGGCACCGCCTACGAGCAGTACTTC	CASSPPRLAGTAYEQYF	TRBV4-1	TRBD2	TRBJ2-7
TGTGCCAGCACTGTCTTGAGCTCCTACAATGAGCAGTTCTTC	CASTVLSSYNEQFF	TRBV28	.	TRBJ2-1
TGTGCCAGCAGTCCGGGACAACAAAGCAATCAGCCCCAGCATTTT	CASSPGQQSNQPQHF	TRBV28	.	TRBJ1-5
TGCGCCAGCAGCTTAGGACAGGGGTTTCAGTACGAGCAGTACTTC	CASSLGQGFQYEQYF	TRBV5-1	TRBD1	TRBJ2-7
TGCGCCAGCAGCGGGAGGGACGACACTGAAGCTTTCTTT	CASSGRDDTEAFF	TRBV5-1	.	TRBJ1-1
TGTGCCAGCAGCAGGGACCCCCGGGAGGCTACTAATGAAAAACTGTTTTTT	CASSRDPREATNEKLFF	TRBV7-9	.	TRBJ1-4
TGTGCCAGCAGCTTAGATCCGGAGACCCAGTACTTC	CASSLDPETQYF	TRBV13	.	TRBJ2-5